This is a list of T cell receptor beta chains from one sample in a study of PD-1 blockade in classical Hodgkin lymphoma. The data were produced by immunoSEQ multiplex PCR, yet TCRdb's version contains in-frame clones alone and is incomplete. The sample lists roughly 29,000 clones, approximately 80% occurring once. This sample comprised CD4+ T cells from blood, obtained before the fourth cycle of nivolumab. The receptors derive from a human donor with classical Hodgkin lymphoma. Both conserved end residues are part of each CDR3. The order of the fields is CDR3 length, J gene, D gene, V gene, clone size, CDR3 DNA, CDR3 protein. D genes are given only for firm matches. Rows may omit the clone size; those that give it use once, few, many or a size class.

cdr3_length: 17
j_call: TRBJ2-2
d_call: .
v_call: TRBV5-6
clone_size: .
cdr3_nt: TGTGCCAGCAGCCTACAATGGGGACACACGAACACCGGGGAGCTGTTTTTT
cdr3_aa: CASSLQWGHTNTGELFF

cdr3_length: 13
j_call: TRBJ1-1
d_call: .
v_call: TRBV5-4
clone_size: .
cdr3_nt: TGTGCCAGCAGCTTTCCCGGGGGGACTGAAGCTTTCTTT
cdr3_aa: CASSFPGGTEAFF

cdr3_length: 15
j_call: TRBJ2-3
d_call: .
v_call: TRBV5-8
clone_size: .
cdr3_nt: TGTGCCAGCAGCTTGGACCGGGACTGGGCAGATACGCAGTATTTT
cdr3_aa: CASSLDRDWADTQYF

cdr3_length: 16
j_call: TRBJ2-3
d_call: TRBD2
v_call: TRBV6-6
clone_size: .
cdr3_nt: TGTGCCAGCAGTTATGGAAGTAGCGGGAGTGGAAATACGCAGTATTTT
cdr3_aa: CASSYGSSGSGNTQYF

cdr3_length: 14
j_call: TRBJ1-5
d_call: .
v_call: TRBV18
clone_size: few
cdr3_nt: TGTGCCAGCTCACCCGGGACTAGCAATCAGCCCCAGCATTTT
cdr3_aa: CASSPGTSNQPQHF

cdr3_length: 17
j_call: TRBJ2-2
d_call: TRBD1
v_call: TRBV5-6
clone_size: .
cdr3_nt: TGTGCCAGCAGCTTTGAAAGGGGGCTCGCGAACACCGGGGAGCTGTTTTTT
cdr3_aa: CASSFERGLANTGELFF

cdr3_length: 14
j_call: TRBJ1-5
d_call: .
v_call: TRBV13
clone_size: .
cdr3_nt: TGTGCCAGCAGCTTAGGCTCAGATAATCAGCCCCAGCATTTT
cdr3_aa: CASSLGSDNQPQHF

cdr3_length: 14
j_call: TRBJ1-1
d_call: .
v_call: TRBV19
clone_size: .
cdr3_nt: TGTGCCAGTAGTAGGCCGATTAGGAACACTGAAGCTTTCTTT
cdr3_aa: CASSRPIRNTEAFF

cdr3_length: 15
j_call: TRBJ1-1
d_call: .
v_call: TRBV10-3
clone_size: .
cdr3_nt: TGTGCCATCAGTGGAGTTCGGGGATTGAACACTGAAGCTTTCTTT
cdr3_aa: CAISGVRGLNTEAFF

cdr3_length: 15
j_call: TRBJ2-7
d_call: TRBD1
v_call: TRBV6-5
clone_size: .
cdr3_nt: TGTGCCAGCAGAGGGGGGACAGGGGGTAGCTACGAGCAGTACTTC
cdr3_aa: CASRGGTGGSYEQYF

cdr3_length: 15
j_call: TRBJ1-4
d_call: .
v_call: TRBV6-6
clone_size: medium-sized
cdr3_nt: TGTGCCAGCAGTTACTCCGCGGGAGTTGGTGAAAAACTGTTTTTT
cdr3_aa: CASSYSAGVGEKLFF

cdr3_length: 13
j_call: TRBJ2-1
d_call: .
v_call: TRBV5-4
clone_size: .
cdr3_nt: TGTGCCAGCAGCTACGGACAGACCAATGAGCAGTTCTTC
cdr3_aa: CASSYGQTNEQFF

cdr3_length: 14
j_call: TRBJ1-3
d_call: .
v_call: TRBV19
clone_size: .
cdr3_nt: TGTGCCAGTAGTGTGAACCGACCGGGAAACACCATATATTTT
cdr3_aa: CASSVNRPGNTIYF

cdr3_length: 18
j_call: TRBJ1-1
d_call: .
v_call: TRBV6-1
clone_size: .
cdr3_nt: TGTGCCAGCAGTGGCTTCATTAGTGGAACAGGAGGGGACACTGAAGCTTTCTTT
cdr3_aa: CASSGFISGTGGDTEAFF

cdr3_length: 16
j_call: TRBJ2-1
d_call: TRBD2
v_call: TRBV6-5
clone_size: .
cdr3_nt: TGTGCCAGCAGTTACTCGCCTAGCGGGTCCTACAATGAGCAGTTCTTC
cdr3_aa: CASSYSPSGSYNEQFF

cdr3_length: 16
j_call: TRBJ1-5
d_call: .
v_call: TRBV6-1
clone_size: once
cdr3_nt: TGTGCCAGCAGTGACTTACAGGGTTATAGCAATCAGCCCCAGCATTTT
cdr3_aa: CASSDLQGYSNQPQHF

cdr3_length: 13
j_call: TRBJ2-7
d_call: .
v_call: TRBV7-3
clone_size: .
cdr3_nt: TGTGCCAGCAGCTTAATCGGGAGAGGCGAGCAGTACTTC
cdr3_aa: CASSLIGRGEQYF

cdr3_length: 15
j_call: TRBJ1-4
d_call: .
v_call: TRBV5-5
clone_size: .
cdr3_nt: TGTGCCAGCAGCGACTCCAGGGGCTATAATGAAAAACTGTTTTTT
cdr3_aa: CASSDSRGYNEKLFF

cdr3_length: 16
j_call: TRBJ2-3
d_call: TRBD2
v_call: TRBV5-1
clone_size: .
cdr3_nt: TGCGCCAGCAGCTACGGACTAGCGACTAGCACAGATACGCAGTATTTT
cdr3_aa: CASSYGLATSTDTQYF

cdr3_length: 16
j_call: TRBJ2-3
d_call: TRBD2
v_call: TRBV7-3
clone_size: .
cdr3_nt: TGTGCCAGCAGCTCGGGACTAGCGGGGGGGCCATTGTCGCAGTATTTT
cdr3_aa: CASSSGLAGGPLSQYF

cdr3_length: 15
j_call: TRBJ1-5
d_call: TRBD1
v_call: TRBV7-2
clone_size: .
cdr3_nt: TGTGCCAGCAGTTTAGCAGGGGGTATCAATCAGCCCCAGCATTTT
cdr3_aa: CASSLAGGINQPQHF

cdr3_length: 16
j_call: TRBJ2-3
d_call: .
v_call: TRBV19
clone_size: .
cdr3_nt: TGTGCCAGTAAGCCCCCGGCAGGGCCCACCACAGATACGCAGTATTTT
cdr3_aa: CASKPPAGPTTDTQYF

cdr3_length: 15
j_call: TRBJ2-7
d_call: TRBD1
v_call: TRBV5-1
clone_size: .
cdr3_nt: TGCGCCAGCAGCTTGGAGGGACAGGGGAACTACGAGCAGTACTTC
cdr3_aa: CASSLEGQGNYEQYF

cdr3_length: 16
j_call: TRBJ1-2
d_call: .
v_call: TRBV5-1
clone_size: once
cdr3_nt: TGCGCCAGCAGCCTACCCCGCCTCCGGGGTCACTATGGCTACACCTTC
cdr3_aa: CASSLPRLRGHYGYTF

cdr3_length: 15
j_call: TRBJ2-7
d_call: TRBD1
v_call: TRBV10-3
clone_size: .
cdr3_nt: TGTGCCATCAGTGAGCCCACAGGGGGCGGCTACGAGCAGTACTTC
cdr3_aa: CAISEPTGGGYEQYF

cdr3_length: 16
j_call: TRBJ2-7
d_call: TRBD1
v_call: TRBV6-6
clone_size: .
cdr3_nt: TGTGCCAGCAGTTACTCCCCGGGACAGGGGGGCGACGAGCAGTACTTC
cdr3_aa: CASSYSPGQGGDEQYF

cdr3_length: 13
j_call: TRBJ1-1
d_call: TRBD1
v_call: TRBV7-3
clone_size: .
cdr3_nt: TGTGCCAGCAGCTCTGGGACAGTTACTGAAGCTTTCTTT
cdr3_aa: CASSSGTVTEAFF

cdr3_length: 14
j_call: TRBJ2-5
d_call: .
v_call: TRBV5-6
clone_size: .
cdr3_nt: TGTGCCAGCAGCTTGTACGAGGGTCAGGAGACCCAGTACTTC
cdr3_aa: CASSLYEGQETQYF

cdr3_length: 14
j_call: TRBJ1-2
d_call: .
v_call: TRBV19
clone_size: .
cdr3_nt: TGTGCCAGTAGTATTGATGGCGGCCCCTATGGCTACACCTTC
cdr3_aa: CASSIDGGPYGYTF

cdr3_length: 17
j_call: TRBJ2-3
d_call: TRBD1
v_call: TRBV2
clone_size: .
cdr3_nt: TGTGCCAGCAGTGAAGGGCCGGGACAGGGCAAGACAGATACGCAGTATTTT
cdr3_aa: CASSEGPGQGKTDTQYF

cdr3_length: 15
j_call: TRBJ1-5
d_call: TRBD1
v_call: TRBV7-2
clone_size: .
cdr3_nt: TGTGCCAGCAGCCCACAGGGGGCTAGCAATCAGCCCCAGCATTTT
cdr3_aa: CASSPQGASNQPQHF

cdr3_length: 15
j_call: TRBJ2-7
d_call: TRBD2
v_call: TRBV6-5
clone_size: .
cdr3_nt: TGTGCCAGCAGCCGCGGACTAGCGGTGACCTACGAGCAGTACTTC
cdr3_aa: CASSRGLAVTYEQYF

cdr3_length: 15
j_call: TRBJ2-7
d_call: .
v_call: TRBV12-5
clone_size: few
cdr3_nt: TGTGCTAGTGGTGTGAGTGACAGGTTTTTCCACGAGCAGTACTTC
cdr3_aa: CASGVSDRFFHEQYF

cdr3_length: 14
j_call: TRBJ1-2
d_call: .
v_call: TRBV28
clone_size: .
cdr3_nt: TGTGCCAGCAAGGGGGGGGCGTTACTCTATGGCTACACCTTC
cdr3_aa: CASKGGALLYGYTF

cdr3_length: 14
j_call: TRBJ2-2
d_call: .
v_call: TRBV5-1
clone_size: .
cdr3_nt: TGCGCCAGCAGGCGGGCCGGCTACACCGGGGAGCTGTTTTTT
cdr3_aa: CASRRAGYTGELFF

cdr3_length: 14
j_call: TRBJ2-2
d_call: .
v_call: TRBV7-9
clone_size: .
cdr3_nt: TGTGCCAGCAGCTCCGGAGCGAACACCGGGGAGCTGTTTTTT
cdr3_aa: CASSSGANTGELFF

cdr3_length: 15
j_call: TRBJ1-2
d_call: TRBD1
v_call: TRBV19
clone_size: .
cdr3_nt: TGTGCCAGTAGTACCTGGGACAGTGCTAACTATGGCTACACCTTC
cdr3_aa: CASSTWDSANYGYTF

cdr3_length: 16
j_call: TRBJ2-7
d_call: TRBD1
v_call: TRBV11-1
clone_size: .
cdr3_nt: TGTGCCAGCAGTTTTACGGGACAGGGGAACTCCTACGAGCAGTACTTC
cdr3_aa: CASSFTGQGNSYEQYF

cdr3_length: 15
j_call: TRBJ2-7
d_call: .
v_call: TRBV7-9
clone_size: few
cdr3_nt: TGTGCCAGCAGCAAAGACAGAGCGATGATCTACGAGCAGTACTTC
cdr3_aa: CASSKDRAMIYEQYF

cdr3_length: 14
j_call: TRBJ2-7
d_call: .
v_call: TRBV7-2
clone_size: .
cdr3_nt: TGTGCCAGCAGCTTAGTCGCGAACTCCTACGAGCAGTACTTC
cdr3_aa: CASSLVANSYEQYF

cdr3_length: 14
j_call: TRBJ1-1
d_call: TRBD1
v_call: TRBV2
clone_size: .
cdr3_nt: TGTGCCAGCACTATCCGGACAGGGGGCGAAGAAGCTTTCTTT
cdr3_aa: CASTIRTGGEEAFF

cdr3_length: 9
j_call: TRBJ1-2
d_call: .
v_call: TRBV20-1
clone_size: .
cdr3_nt: TGCAGTGCTAGAAGGGTCTACACCTTC
cdr3_aa: CSARRVYTF

cdr3_length: 17
j_call: TRBJ2-1
d_call: TRBD2
v_call: TRBV11-2
clone_size: .
cdr3_nt: TGTGCCAGCAGCTTAGCGCGTTTTGCGGGGGGGCCGGGGGAGCAGTTCTTC
cdr3_aa: CASSLARFAGGPGEQFF

cdr3_length: 14
j_call: TRBJ2-5
d_call: TRBD2
v_call: TRBV7-7
clone_size: .
cdr3_nt: TGTGCCAGCAGCTCGAGCGGGAGGGGTGAGACCCAGTACTTC
cdr3_aa: CASSSSGRGETQYF

cdr3_length: 18
j_call: TRBJ1-1
d_call: TRBD1
v_call: TRBV19
clone_size: .
cdr3_nt: TGTGCCAGTAGGCGACAGGGACACCGGATGGGACCGAACACTGAAGCTTTCTTT
cdr3_aa: CASRRQGHRMGPNTEAFF

cdr3_length: 14
j_call: TRBJ1-2
d_call: .
v_call: TRBV7-9
clone_size: .
cdr3_nt: TGTGCCAGCAGCTTAGTGGCAGGGCTAAATGGCTACACCTTC
cdr3_aa: CASSLVAGLNGYTF

cdr3_length: 17
j_call: TRBJ2-2
d_call: TRBD2
v_call: TRBV7-2
clone_size: .
cdr3_nt: TGTGCCAGTAGCTCCCGCTCTAGCGGGGGGGCCGCCGGGGAGCTGTTTTTT
cdr3_aa: CASSSRSSGGAAGELFF

cdr3_length: 14
j_call: TRBJ2-2
d_call: .
v_call: TRBV19
clone_size: few
cdr3_nt: TGTGCCAGTAGTATAGTCCAGGGGACCGGGGAGCTGTTTTTT
cdr3_aa: CASSIVQGTGELFF

cdr3_length: 16
j_call: TRBJ2-1
d_call: TRBD1
v_call: TRBV5-1
clone_size: .
cdr3_nt: TGCGCCAGCAGCTTGGAAGCTTCCACAGGGGTGGGTGAGCAGTTCTTC
cdr3_aa: CASSLEASTGVGEQFF

cdr3_length: 14
j_call: TRBJ2-3
d_call: .
v_call: TRBV7-3
clone_size: .
cdr3_nt: TGTGCCAGCAGCTTTAGCGAGAGCACAGATACGCAGTATTTT
cdr3_aa: CASSFSESTDTQYF

cdr3_length: 15
j_call: TRBJ2-1
d_call: .
v_call: TRBV18
clone_size: .
cdr3_nt: TGTGCCAGCTCACCACCGAAGGGCAGTTACAATGAGCAGTTCTTC
cdr3_aa: CASSPPKGSYNEQFF

cdr3_length: 13
j_call: TRBJ2-1
d_call: .
v_call: TRBV7-7
clone_size: .
cdr3_nt: TGTGCTAGCAGCTTAGAACGCGACAATGAGCAGTTCTTC
cdr3_aa: CASSLERDNEQFF

cdr3_length: 11
j_call: TRBJ2-5
d_call: .
v_call: TRBV7-7
clone_size: .
cdr3_nt: TGTGCTAGCAGCCTCAAAGAGACCCAGTACTTC
cdr3_aa: CASSLKETQYF

cdr3_length: 13
j_call: TRBJ2-7
d_call: .
v_call: TRBV6-5
clone_size: .
cdr3_nt: TGTGCCAGCAGTCGTAGTCGGACCGGCGAGCAGTACTTC
cdr3_aa: CASSRSRTGEQYF

cdr3_length: 14
j_call: TRBJ2-7
d_call: TRBD2
v_call: TRBV7-2
clone_size: .
cdr3_nt: TGTGCCAGCACACGGCTAGCGGAGTCCTACGAGCAGTACTTC
cdr3_aa: CASTRLAESYEQYF

cdr3_length: 14
j_call: TRBJ2-5
d_call: .
v_call: TRBV29-1
clone_size: .
cdr3_nt: TGCAGCGTTTGGGGGCAGGGGTCGGGAGAGACCCAGTACTTC
cdr3_aa: CSVWGQGSGETQYF

cdr3_length: 10
j_call: TRBJ1-1
d_call: .
v_call: TRBV29-1
clone_size: once
cdr3_nt: TGCAGCGTTGCGGGGGCTGAAGCTTTCTTT
cdr3_aa: CSVAGAEAFF

cdr3_length: 15
j_call: TRBJ2-2
d_call: TRBD1
v_call: TRBV7-8
clone_size: .
cdr3_nt: TGTGCCAGCAGCTTTAAACAGGGGGGAACCGGGGAGCTGTTTTTT
cdr3_aa: CASSFKQGGTGELFF

cdr3_length: 15
j_call: TRBJ1-5
d_call: .
v_call: TRBV7-2
clone_size: .
cdr3_nt: TGTGCCAGCAGCTCCGCGGAGGTCTACAATCAGCCCCAGCATTTT
cdr3_aa: CASSSAEVYNQPQHF

cdr3_length: 16
j_call: TRBJ1-5
d_call: .
v_call: TRBV7-6
clone_size: .
cdr3_nt: TGTGCCAGCAGCTTAGTGGCAGGGTTCAGCAATCAGCCCCAGCATTTT
cdr3_aa: CASSLVAGFSNQPQHF